This is a list of T cell receptor beta chains from one sample in a study of blood T cell repertoires in COVID-19. Assay: immunoSEQ multiplex PCR; the TCRdb copy retains only in-frame clones and omits some. The sample has a few hundred thousand clones, about 68% seen once. Sequenced sample: peripheral blood. Source of these receptors: a woman of 80 years or more with acute or convalescent COVID-19. The CDR3 runs from the conserved cysteine through the conserved F or W. Fields, in order: clone size, D gene, V gene, J gene, CDR3 protein, CDR3 DNA. The D gene is left open where the match is weak. Clone sizes are given selectively: once, few, many, or a class where the clone is expanded.

>NA|TRBD2|TRBV20-1|TRBJ2-2
CSASHPGGNTGELFF
TGCAGTGCTAGTCATCCGGGAGGGAACACCGGGGAGCTGTTTTTT
>few|NA|TRBV5-5|TRBJ2-7
CASSFSYSYEQYF
TGTGCCAGCAGCTTCTCTTACTCCTACGAGCAGTACTTC
>NA|NA|TRBV11-3|TRBJ2-1
CASSLTGGAEQFF
TGTGCCAGCAGCTTGACTGGAGGGGCTGAGCAGTTCTTC
>NA|NA|TRBV3-1/TRBV3-2|TRBJ2-7
CASSQSGVYEQYF
TGTGCCAGCAGCCAGTCGGGGGTCTACGAGCAGTACTTC
>NA|NA|TRBV7-9|TRBJ2-3
CASSDRGSTDTQYF
TGTGCCAGCAGCGATCGCGGGAGCACAGATACGCAGTATTTT
>many|TRBD1|TRBV2|TRBJ2-7
CASSERTGGTYEQYF
TGTGCCAGCAGTGAAAGGACAGGGGGTACGTACGAGCAGTACTTC
>few|TRBD2|TRBV25-1|TRBJ2-5
CASSRREGGVETQYF
TGTGCCAGCAGTCGGCGGGAGGGCGGTGTAGAGACCCAGTACTTC
>NA|TRBD2|TRBV5-1|TRBJ2-1
CASSLMGLAAYNEQFF
TGCGCCAGCAGCTTAATGGGACTAGCGGCCTACAATGAGCAGTTCTTC
>NA|TRBD1|TRBV5-1|TRBJ1-1
CASSVQGFTNTEAFF
TGCGCCAGCAGCGTACAGGGGTTCACGAACACTGAAGCTTTCTTT
>NA|TRBD2|TRBV18|TRBJ2-1
CASSPDLTSGEQFF
TGTGCCAGCTCACCAGATCTGACTAGCGGGGAGCAGTTCTTC
>NA|NA|TRBV10-2|TRBJ2-7
CASSAAGDYEQYF
TGCGCCAGCAGTGCCGCAGGGGACTACGAGCAGTACTTC
>NA|TRBD1|TRBV29-1|TRBJ1-2
CSVGQGFGYGYTF
TGCAGCGTGGGACAGGGGTTCGGGTATGGCTACACCTTC
>NA|NA|TRBV7-9|TRBJ2-2
CASSNTKGALAAGGELFF
TGTGCCAGCAGCAACACCAAGGGGGCTTTAGCGGCGGGCGGGGAGCTGTTTTTT
>few|NA|TRBV10-3|TRBJ2-7
CAISETGYEQYF
TGTGCCATCAGTGAAACCGGCTACGAGCAGTACTTC
>NA|NA|TRBV6-5|TRBJ1-1
CASTGGLNTEAFF
TGTGCCAGCACGGGGGGGTTGAACACTGAAGCTTTCTTT
>NA|TRBD2|TRBV6-5|TRBJ2-7
CASSQTGTSNYEQYF
TGTGCCAGCAGCCAAACAGGGACTAGCAATTACGAGCAGTACTTC
>NA|TRBD2|TRBV7-8|TRBJ2-3
CASSKGLAGGSRLDTQYF
TGTGCCAGCAGCAAGGGACTAGCGGGGGGGTCTCGCCTAGATACGCAGTATTTT
>NA|TRBD1|TRBV15|TRBJ2-5
CATSREKAGGARETQYF
TGTGCCACCAGCAGAGAGAAGGCAGGGGGTGCCCGAGAGACCCAGTACTTC
>NA|NA|TRBV6-5|TRBJ1-6
CASSYMQGTNSPLHF
TGTGCCAGCAGTTACATGCAGGGGACTAATTCACCCCTCCACTTT
>once|TRBD1|TRBV7-9|TRBJ1-1
CASSYTGGTEAFF
TGTGCCAGCAGTTATACAGGGGGTACTGAAGCTTTCTTT
>NA|NA|TRBV5-1|TRBJ2-1
CASSSQGYNEQFF
TGCGCCAGCAGTAGCCAGGGATACAATGAGCAGTTCTTC
>NA|TRBD1|TRBV27|TRBJ2-5
CASSFLQGAGETQYF
TGTGCCAGCAGTTTTCTACAGGGGGCGGGGGAGACCCAGTACTTC
>once|NA|TRBV11-2|TRBJ1-3
CASSFPGNTIYF
TGTGCCAGCAGCTTTCCCGGGAACACCATATATTTT
>NA|TRBD2|TRBV3-1/TRBV3-2|TRBJ2-1
CASRPSREGWQFF
TGTGCCAGCAGACCCTCCAGGGAGGGTTGGCAGTTCTTC
>NA|TRBD2|TRBV18|TRBJ2-1
CASSPGASGGRFYNEQFF
TGTGCCAGCTCACCAGGTGCTAGCGGGGGACGGTTTTACAATGAGCAGTTCTTC
>NA|TRBD2|TRBV28|TRBJ2-1
CASSSPTSGSWDEQFF
TGTGCCAGCAGTTCTCCGACTAGCGGGAGTTGGGATGAGCAGTTCTTC
>many|NA|TRBV12-5|TRBJ2-2
CASALTGELFF
TGTGCTAGTGCCCTTACCGGGGAGCTGTTTTTT
>few|TRBD1|TRBV28|TRBJ2-7
CASSFHRDRAYEQYF
TGTGCCAGCAGTTTTCATCGGGACAGGGCCTACGAGCAGTACTTC
>once|NA|TRBV2|TRBJ2-7
CASSDSPLLGEQYF
TGTGCCAGCAGTGACTCACCCCTCCTCGGGGAGCAGTACTTC
>NA|TRBD1|TRBV4-3|TRBJ1-3
CASSQDQGARGNTIYF
TGCGCCAGCAGCCAAGATCAGGGGGCGAGGGGAAACACCATATATTTT
>once|NA|TRBV7-2|TRBJ2-1
CASSPRGFVKGNEQFF
TGTGCCAGCAGCCCCCGGGGGTTTGTAAAAGGCAATGAGCAGTTCTTC
>NA|TRBD1|TRBV7-9|TRBJ1-2
CASSSPGVRGSYGYTF
TGTGCCAGCAGCTCCCCGGGGGTCAGGGGGAGCTATGGCTACACCTTC
>NA|NA|TRBV20-1|TRBJ1-2
CSAKLRYGYTF
TGCAGTGCTAAGCTCCGCTATGGCTACACCTTC
>NA|NA|TRBV7-3|TRBJ1-1
CASSLQGGMNTEAFF
TGTGCCAGCAGCTTACAGGGAGGGATGAACACTGAAGCTTTCTTT
>NA|NA|TRBV24-1|TRBJ2-2
CATSDLLRDLSPASGELFF
TGTGCCACCAGTGATTTGCTCAGGGACTTAAGCCCCGCGTCCGGGGAGCTGTTTTTT
>NA|NA|TRBV6-5|TRBJ1-2
CASSLGAQSLDGYTF
TGTGCCAGCAGCCTAGGGGCCCAGTCGTTGGATGGCTACACCTTC
>NA|TRBD1|TRBV18|TRBJ2-7
CASSLNRGADEQYF
TGTGCCAGCTCTCTGAACAGGGGTGCGGACGAGCAGTACTTC
>once|NA|TRBV6-1|TRBJ1-6
CASSEISGGRSPLHF
TGTGCCAGCAGTGAAATTAGCGGGGGGAGATCACCCCTCCACTTT
>few|NA|TRBV5-6|TRBJ1-5
CASSLANQPQHF
TGTGCCAGCAGCTTAGCCAATCAGCCCCAGCATTTT
>NA|TRBD2|TRBV5-1|TRBJ2-7
CASSLAAPTSGSSYEQYF
TGCGCCAGCAGCTTGGCCGCTCCAACTAGCGGGAGTTCCTACGAGCAGTACTTC
>many|NA|TRBV6-5|TRBJ1-2
CASSTGRGYTF
TGTGCCAGCAGTACAGGGCGAGGCTACACCTTC
>NA|NA|TRBV11-2|TRBJ1-1
CASSLSSGITEAFF
TGTGCCAGCAGCCTTTCTAGCGGAATCACTGAAGCTTTCTTT
>NA|TRBD1|TRBV6-2/TRBV6-3|TRBJ2-3
CASSPGQGRTSSTDTQYF
TGTGCCAGCAGTCCCGGACAGGGACGAACCTCTAGCACAGATACGCAGTATTTT
>few|NA|TRBV5-1|TRBJ1-1
CASRKGPNTEAFF
TGCGCCAGCAGGAAGGGGCCAAACACTGAAGCTTTCTTT
>many|NA|TRBV6-2/TRBV6-3|TRBJ1-5
CASSSIGTKAQHF
TGTGCCAGCAGTTCAATAGGAACTAAGGCCCAGCATTTT
>NA|TRBD2|TRBV5-1|TRBJ2-6
CASSWGLAGARLTPSGANVLTF
TGCGCCAGCAGCTGGGGACTAGCGGGAGCTCGTCTCACGCCCTCTGGGGCCAACGTCCTGACTTTC
>NA|NA|TRBV19|TRBJ1-1
CASLSLAYREIGTEAFF
TGTGCCAGCCTGTCTTTGGCTTACAGGGAGATTGGCACTGAAGCTTTCTTT
>NA|TRBD1|TRBV29-1|TRBJ1-2
CSVEGQGNYGYTF
TGCAGCGTTGAAGGACAGGGGAACTATGGCTACACCTTC
>NA|TRBD2|TRBV3-1/TRBV3-2|TRBJ2-1
CASSPTSGEYNEQFF
TGTGCCAGCAGCCCCACTAGCGGGGAGTACAATGAGCAGTTCTTC
>NA|NA|TRBV6-5|TRBJ1-2
CASRDNLYGYTF
TGTGCCAGCAGGGACAACCTTTATGGCTACACCTTC
>NA|TRBD2|TRBV3-1/TRBV3-2|TRBJ2-5
CASSQDNTASGSWETQYF
TGTGCCAGCAGCCAAGATAATACGGCTAGCGGGAGCTGGGAGACCCAGTACTTC
>NA|TRBD2|TRBV24-1|TRBJ2-2
CATSDRGLAGSTGELFF
TGTGCCACCAGTGACCGAGGACTAGCGGGTTCCACCGGGGAGCTGTTTTTT